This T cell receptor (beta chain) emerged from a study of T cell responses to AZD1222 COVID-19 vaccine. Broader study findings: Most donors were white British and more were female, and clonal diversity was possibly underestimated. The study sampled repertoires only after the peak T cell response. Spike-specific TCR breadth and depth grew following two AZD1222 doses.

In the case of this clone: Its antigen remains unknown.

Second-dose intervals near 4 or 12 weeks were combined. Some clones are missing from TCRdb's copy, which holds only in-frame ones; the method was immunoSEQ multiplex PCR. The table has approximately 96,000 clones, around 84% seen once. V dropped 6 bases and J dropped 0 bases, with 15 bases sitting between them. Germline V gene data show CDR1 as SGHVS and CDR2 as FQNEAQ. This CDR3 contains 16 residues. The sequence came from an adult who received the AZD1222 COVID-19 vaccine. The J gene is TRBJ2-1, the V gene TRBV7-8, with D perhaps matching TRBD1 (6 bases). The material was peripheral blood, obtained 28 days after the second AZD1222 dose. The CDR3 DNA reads TGTGCCAGCAGTTCGGCGAACAGGGTCTCCTACAATGAGCAGTTCTTC. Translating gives CASSSANRVSYNEQFF.